The clone carrying this TCR beta chain occurred a few times. Its specificity is not known. Germline V gene data show CDR1 as SGHKS and CDR2 as YYEKEE (reference sequence). V was pared by 4 bases and J by 9 bases, with 7 bases of the junction left unmatched. This CDR3 is 13 amino acids long. This sample is part of a study of T-cell reconstitution after alpha-beta-depleted transplantation in children. Findings and limits, study-wide: Where alpha-beta T cells came from about two months after transplant was reportedly several hundred expanded graft clones. At the one-year point after transplant, T-cell counts and TCRbeta diversity were found to come mostly from T cells that had been newly produced. The study traced high day-60 TCRbeta diversity in some patients to surviving recipient T cells and thymic progenitors.

Researchers prepared the TCRbeta library using unique molecular identifiers, the study reports. Via MiXCR, TCRdb re-called the PCR reads, giving one row per CDR3 protein. The sample has roughly 570,000 distinct CDR3 sequences; approximately 30% are singletons. The rearrangement links TRBV5-5 to TRBJ2-1, with 7 bases that match TRBD1. The source of this sequence is a boy less than two years old with Wiskott-Aldrich syndrome, due to receive a stem cell transplant. The starting material was PBMCs, obtained before TCRalphabeta/CD19-depleted stem cell transplant. The CDR3 loop reads CASSTDRRSEQFF. CDR3 in DNA: TGTGCCAGCAGCACGGACAGGCGGAGTGAGCAGTTCTTC.